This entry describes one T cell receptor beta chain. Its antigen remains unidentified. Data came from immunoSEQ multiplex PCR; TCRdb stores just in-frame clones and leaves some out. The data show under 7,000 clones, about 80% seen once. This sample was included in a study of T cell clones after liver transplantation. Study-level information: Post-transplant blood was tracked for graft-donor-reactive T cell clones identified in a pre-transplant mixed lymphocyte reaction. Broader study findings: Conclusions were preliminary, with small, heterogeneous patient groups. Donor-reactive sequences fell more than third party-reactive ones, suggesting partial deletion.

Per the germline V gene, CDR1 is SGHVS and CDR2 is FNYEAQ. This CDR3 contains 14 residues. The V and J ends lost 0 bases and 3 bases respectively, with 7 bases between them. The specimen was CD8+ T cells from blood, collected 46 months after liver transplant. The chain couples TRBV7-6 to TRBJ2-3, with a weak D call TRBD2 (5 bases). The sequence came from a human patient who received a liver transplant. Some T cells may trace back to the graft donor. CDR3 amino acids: CASSLAGVTDTQYF. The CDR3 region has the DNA TGTGCCAGCAGCTTAGCGGGAGTTACAGATACGCAGTATTTT.